This T cell receptor (beta chain) emerged from a study of cytomegalovirus exposure and HLA in healthy donors. Points from the study as a whole: Common viral pathogens were later found to be apparently linked to several of the most significant clusters.

Trimming removed 4 bases from V and 8 bases from J, with 11 bases in between. This CDR3 comprises 11 residues. Germline loops: CDR1 DFQATT, CDR2 SNEGSKA (reference sequence). On this clone: Its antigen is not known.

PCR employed 60 Vbeta and 13 Jbeta primers. Only in-frame clones appear in the TCRdb table, and some are missing; sequencing was by immunoSEQ multiplex PCR. The table has over 150,000 clones, around 82% seen once; the top ten hold roughly 3%. Sequencing was carried out using PBMCs. The TCR sequence derives from a woman aged 25 to 39 in good health and CMV-seronegative. The chain uses TRBV20-1 and TRBJ1-2; TRBD1 might be the D (5 bases). CDR3 region: CSAKRGDGYTF. CDR3 DNA: TGCAGTGCTAAAAGGGGCGACGGCTACACCTTC.